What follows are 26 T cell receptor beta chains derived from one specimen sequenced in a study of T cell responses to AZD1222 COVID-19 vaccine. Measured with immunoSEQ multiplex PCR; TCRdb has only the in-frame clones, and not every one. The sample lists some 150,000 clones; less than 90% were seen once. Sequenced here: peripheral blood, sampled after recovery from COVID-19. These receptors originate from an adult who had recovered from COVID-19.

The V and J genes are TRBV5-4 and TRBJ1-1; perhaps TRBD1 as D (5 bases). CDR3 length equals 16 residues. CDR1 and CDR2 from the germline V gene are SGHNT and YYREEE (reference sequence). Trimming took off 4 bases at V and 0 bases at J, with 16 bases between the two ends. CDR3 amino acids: CASSSGQGFMNTEAFF. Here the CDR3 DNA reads TGTGCCAGCAGCAGCGGGCAGGGCTTCATGAACACTGAAGCTTTCTTT.

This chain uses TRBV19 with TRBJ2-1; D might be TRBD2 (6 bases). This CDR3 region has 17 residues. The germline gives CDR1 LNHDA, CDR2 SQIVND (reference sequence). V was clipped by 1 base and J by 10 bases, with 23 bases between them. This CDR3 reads CASSIVPTSPALVEQFF. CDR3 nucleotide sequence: TGTGCCAGTAGTATAGTTCCCACTAGCCCGGCCCTAGTGGAGCAGTTCTTC.

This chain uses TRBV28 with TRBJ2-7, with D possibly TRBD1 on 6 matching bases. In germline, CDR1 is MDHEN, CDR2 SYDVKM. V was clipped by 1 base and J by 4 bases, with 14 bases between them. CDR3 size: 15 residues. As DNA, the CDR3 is TGTGCCAGCAGTTTATCCCAGGGGTTGGGATACGAGCAGTACTTC. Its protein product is CASSLSQGLGYEQYF.

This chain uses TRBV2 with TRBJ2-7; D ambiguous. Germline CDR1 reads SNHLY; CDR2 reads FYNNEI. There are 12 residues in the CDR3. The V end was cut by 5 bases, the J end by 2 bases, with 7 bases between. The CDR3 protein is CASSPLAYEQYF. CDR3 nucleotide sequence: TGTGCCAGCAGTCCTCTCGCCTACGAGCAGTACTTC.

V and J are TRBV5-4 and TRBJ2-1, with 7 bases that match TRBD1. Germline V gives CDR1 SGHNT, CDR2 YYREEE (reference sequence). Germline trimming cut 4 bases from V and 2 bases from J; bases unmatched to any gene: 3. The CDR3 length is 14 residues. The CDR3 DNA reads TGTGCCAGCAGCCCGACAGGGACCTACAATGAGCAGTTCTTC. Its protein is CASSPTGTYNEQFF.

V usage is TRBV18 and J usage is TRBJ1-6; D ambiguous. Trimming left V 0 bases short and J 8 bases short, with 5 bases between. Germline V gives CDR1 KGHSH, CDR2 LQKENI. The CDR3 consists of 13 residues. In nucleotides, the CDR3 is TGTGCCAGCTCACCACCGATGGATTCACCCCTCCACTTT. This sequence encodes CASSPPMDSPLHF.

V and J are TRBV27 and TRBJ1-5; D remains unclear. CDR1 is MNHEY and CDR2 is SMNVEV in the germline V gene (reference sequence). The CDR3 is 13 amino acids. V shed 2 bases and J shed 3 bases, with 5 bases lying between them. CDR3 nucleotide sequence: TGTGCCAGCAGTTTAGGCATCAATCAGCCCCAGCATTTT. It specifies CASSLGINQPQHF.

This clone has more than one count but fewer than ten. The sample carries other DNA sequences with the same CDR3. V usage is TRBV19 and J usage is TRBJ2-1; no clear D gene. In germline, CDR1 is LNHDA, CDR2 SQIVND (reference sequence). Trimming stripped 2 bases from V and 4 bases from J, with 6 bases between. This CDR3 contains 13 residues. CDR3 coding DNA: TGTGCCAGTAGTATACAGCTGTACAATGAGCAGTTCTTC. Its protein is CASSIQLYNEQFF.

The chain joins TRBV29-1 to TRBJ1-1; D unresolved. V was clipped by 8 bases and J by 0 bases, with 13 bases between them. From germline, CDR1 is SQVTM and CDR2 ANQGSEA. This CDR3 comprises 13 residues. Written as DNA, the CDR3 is TGCAGCCTTGCACGCGGATTGAACACTGAAGCTTTCTTT. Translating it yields CSLARGLNTEAFF.

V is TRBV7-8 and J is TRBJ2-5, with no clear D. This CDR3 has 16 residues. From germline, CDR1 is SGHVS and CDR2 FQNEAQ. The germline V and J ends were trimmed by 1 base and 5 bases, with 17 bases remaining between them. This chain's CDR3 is CASSLEAGIVWETQYF. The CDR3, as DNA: TGTGCCAGCAGCTTAGAGGCAGGCATCGTGTGGGAGACCCAGTACTTC.

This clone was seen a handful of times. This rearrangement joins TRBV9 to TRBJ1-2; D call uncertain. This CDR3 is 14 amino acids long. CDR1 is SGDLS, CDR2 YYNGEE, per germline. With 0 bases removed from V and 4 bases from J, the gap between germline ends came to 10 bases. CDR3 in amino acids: CASSVANGPYGYTF. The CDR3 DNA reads TGTGCCAGCAGCGTAGCTAACGGCCCCTATGGCTACACCTTC.

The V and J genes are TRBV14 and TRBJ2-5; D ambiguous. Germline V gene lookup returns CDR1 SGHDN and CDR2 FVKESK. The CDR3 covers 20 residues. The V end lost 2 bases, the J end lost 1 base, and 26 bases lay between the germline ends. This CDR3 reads CASSQTPSEISSRGQETQYF. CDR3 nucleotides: TGTGCCAGCAGCCAAACTCCCAGCGAGATCTCAAGTCGAGGCCAAGAGACCCAGTACTTC. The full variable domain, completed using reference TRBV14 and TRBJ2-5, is EAGVTQFPSHSVIEKGQTVTLRCDPISGHDNLYWYRRVMGKEIKFLLHFVKESKQDESGMPNNRFLAERTGGTYSTLKVQPAELEDSGVYFCASSQTPSEISSRGQETQYFGPGTRLLVL.

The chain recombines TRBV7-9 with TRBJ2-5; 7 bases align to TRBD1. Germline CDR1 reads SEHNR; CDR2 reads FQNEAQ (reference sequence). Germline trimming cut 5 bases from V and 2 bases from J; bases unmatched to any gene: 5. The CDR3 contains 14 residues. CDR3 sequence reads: CASSLEGQQETQYF. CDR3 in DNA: TGTGCCAGCAGCCTAGAGGGACAGCAAGAGACCCAGTACTTC.

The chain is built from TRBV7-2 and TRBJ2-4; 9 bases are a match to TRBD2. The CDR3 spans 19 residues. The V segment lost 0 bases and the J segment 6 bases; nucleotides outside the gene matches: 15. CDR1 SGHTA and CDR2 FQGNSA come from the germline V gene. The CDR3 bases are TGTGCCAGCAGCTTAGCGCCGATGGCGGGGGGGGGCGTGACAAACATTCAGTACTTC. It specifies CASSLAPMAGGGVTNIQYF.

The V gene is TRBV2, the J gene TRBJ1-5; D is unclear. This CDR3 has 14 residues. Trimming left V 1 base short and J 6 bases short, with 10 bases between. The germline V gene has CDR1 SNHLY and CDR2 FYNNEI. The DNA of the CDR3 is TGTGCCAGCAGTGAAGTAGGGATCGGTCAGCCCCAGCATTTT. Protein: CASSEVGIGQPQHF.

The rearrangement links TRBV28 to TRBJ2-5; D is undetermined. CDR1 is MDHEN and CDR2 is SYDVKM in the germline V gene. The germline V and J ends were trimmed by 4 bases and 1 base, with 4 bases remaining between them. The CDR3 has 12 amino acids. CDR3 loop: CASSSPQETQYF. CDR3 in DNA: TGTGCCAGCAGTTCACCCCAAGAGACCCAGTACTTC. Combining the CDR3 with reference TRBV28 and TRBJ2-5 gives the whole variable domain DVKVTQSSRYLVKRTGEKVFLECVQDMDHENMFWYRQDPGLGLRLIYFSYDVKMKEKGDIPEGYSVSREKKERFSLILESASTNQTSMYLCASSSPQETQYFGPGTRLLVL.

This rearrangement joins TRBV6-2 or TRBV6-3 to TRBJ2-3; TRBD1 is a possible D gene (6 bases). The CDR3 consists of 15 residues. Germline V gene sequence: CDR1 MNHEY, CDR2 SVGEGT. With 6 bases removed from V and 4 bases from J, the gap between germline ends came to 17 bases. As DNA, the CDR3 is TGTGCCAGCAGCGTCTCAGGGGCTTTTCCAGATACGCAGTATTTT. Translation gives CASSVSGAFPDTQYF.

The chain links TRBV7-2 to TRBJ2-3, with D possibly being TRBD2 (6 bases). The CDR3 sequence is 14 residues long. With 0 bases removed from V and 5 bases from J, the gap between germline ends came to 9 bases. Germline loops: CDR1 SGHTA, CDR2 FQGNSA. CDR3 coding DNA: TGTGCCAGCAGCTTAGCGGACGGGGGAGATACGCAGTATTTT. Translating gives CASSLADGGDTQYF.

CDR3 nucleotides: TGTGCCAGCAGCTTAGGTCAGACAACTAATGAAAAACTGTTTTTT. The encoded protein is CASSLGQTTNEKLFF. The chain carries TRBV7-9 and TRBJ1-4, with D uncertain. The V end was cut by 1 base, the J end by 0 bases, with 6 bases between. The CDR3 consists of 15 residues. Germline CDR1 is SEHNR and CDR2 is FQNEAQ (reference sequence).

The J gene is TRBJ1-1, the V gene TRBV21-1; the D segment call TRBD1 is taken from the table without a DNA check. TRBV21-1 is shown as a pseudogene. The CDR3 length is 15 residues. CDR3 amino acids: CASTSPGQGHTEAFF. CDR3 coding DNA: TGTGCCAGCACCTCCCCTGGACAGGGGCACACTGAAGCTTTCTTT.

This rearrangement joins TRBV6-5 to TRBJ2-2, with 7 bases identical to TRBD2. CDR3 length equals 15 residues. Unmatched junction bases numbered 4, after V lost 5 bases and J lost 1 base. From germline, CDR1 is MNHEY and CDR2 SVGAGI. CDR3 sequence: CASSILAENTGELFF. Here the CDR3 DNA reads TGTGCCAGCAGTATCCTAGCGGAGAACACCGGGGAGCTGTTTTTT.

This CDR3 reads CASSLVVAPNSGNTIYF. The CDR3 DNA reads TGTGCCAGCAGCTTAGTGGTAGCGCCTAACTCTGGAAACACCATATATTTT. V is TRBV7-9 and J is TRBJ1-3; D not resolved. The CDR3 has 17 amino acids. The V end lost 1 base, the J end lost 0 bases, and 13 bases lay between the germline ends. Per germline, CDR1 SEHNR and CDR2 FQNEAQ (reference sequence).

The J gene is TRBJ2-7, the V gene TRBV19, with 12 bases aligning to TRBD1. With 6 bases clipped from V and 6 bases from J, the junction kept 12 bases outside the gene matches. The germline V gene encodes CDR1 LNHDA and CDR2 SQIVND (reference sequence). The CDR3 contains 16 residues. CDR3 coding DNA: TGTGCCAGTAGCCATACCACCGGGACAGGGGGCCGCGAGCAGTACTTC. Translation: CASSHTTGTGGREQYF.

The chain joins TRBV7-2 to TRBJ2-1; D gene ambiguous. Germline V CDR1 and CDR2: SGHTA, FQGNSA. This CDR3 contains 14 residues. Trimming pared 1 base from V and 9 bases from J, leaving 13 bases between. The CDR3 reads CASSLVRLKGEQFF. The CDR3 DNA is TGTGCCAGCAGCTTAGTGCGACTGAAAGGTGAGCAGTTCTTC.

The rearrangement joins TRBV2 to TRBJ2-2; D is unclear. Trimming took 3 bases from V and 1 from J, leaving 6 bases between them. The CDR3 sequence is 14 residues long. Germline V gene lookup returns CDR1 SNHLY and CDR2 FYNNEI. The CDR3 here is CASSDGWNTGELFF. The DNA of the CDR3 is TGTGCCAGCAGTGATGGTTGGAACACCGGGGAGCTGTTTTTT.

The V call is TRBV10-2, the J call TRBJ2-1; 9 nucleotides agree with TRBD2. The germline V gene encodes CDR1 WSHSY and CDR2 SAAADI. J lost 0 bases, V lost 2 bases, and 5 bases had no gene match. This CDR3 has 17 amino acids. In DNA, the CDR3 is TGCGCCAGCAGTGAGCCCTTGACTAGCGGCTCCTACAATGAGCAGTTCTTC. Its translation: CASSEPLTSGSYNEQFF.